Each of the 19 T cell receptor beta chains below was sequenced from the same sample in a study of regulatory T cells in long-lasting Graves disease. HTBI primers from iRepertoire and Arm-PCR of CDR3 regions yielded the TCR beta libraries. TCRdb reprocessed the multiplex PCR reads with MiXCR, giving one entry per CDR3 protein. This sample yields around 400,000 distinct CDR3 sequences, of which 15% to 19% are seen a single time; about 20% belongs to the top ten. As for time point: newly diagnosed GD, antithyroid drugs for less than 3 months. Extracted PBMC RNA gave rise to the TCR library. Sample: peripheral blood mononuclear cells (PBMCs), taken at new diagnosis, from a patient treated with antithyroid drugs. The receptors shown here come from a female donor with Graves disease.

A note on this clonotype: With a much larger clone just one base away, this may be a read error. The chain recombines TRBV2 with TRBJ2-1, with D unresolved. The CDR3 loop spans 15 amino acids. Germline loops: CDR1 SNHLY, CDR2 FYNNEI. The CDR3 here is CASSDQSRTYSEQFF. CDR3 coding DNA: TGTGCCAGCAGTGATCAGTCCAGGACCTACAGTGAGCAGTTCTTC.

This clonotype was recorded at least ten times. The rearrangement uses TRBV4-3 and TRBJ2-2; TRBD2 agrees at 8 bases. Germline-derived CDR1 and CDR2 are LGHNA and YSLEER. Trimming took 0 bases from V and 7 from J; bases not matched to a gene: 10. This CDR3 has 17 residues. The chain's CDR3 is CASSQEFQRELNGELFF. In nucleotides, the CDR3 is TGCGCCAGCAGCCAAGAGTTCCAGCGGGAGTTAAACGGGGAGCTGTTTTTT.

This clonotype was counted ten times or more. The V and J genes are TRBV12-3 or TRBV12-4 and TRBJ1-4, with D possibly matching TRBD1 (6 bases). V was cut by 6 bases and J by 0 bases, with 23 bases left in between. This CDR3 has 19 residues. CDR3 DNA sequence: TGTGCCAGCAGCCCTGGGGCAGGGGTTTCCACCGCAACTAATGAAAAACTGTTTTTT. Protein sequence: CASSPGAGVSTATNEKLFF.

The chain joins TRBV5-6 to TRBJ2-2; 9 nucleotides match TRBD1. The germline CDR1 and CDR2 sequences are SGHDT and YYEEEE. The CDR3 runs 16 residues. The junction had 6 bases not matched to a gene; V was cut back by 2 bases and J by 4 bases. The CDR3 DNA reads TGTGCCAGCAGCTTTACAGGGGGCTCGACCACCGGGGAGCTGTTTTTT. Residues: CASSFTGGSTTGELFF.

This clonotype was observed many times. This chain uses TRBV5-6 with TRBJ1-5, with no clear D. Per the germline V gene, CDR1 is SGHDT and CDR2 is YYEEEE. V was cut by 1 base and J by 5 bases, with 13 bases left in between. CDR3 length equals 15 residues. In DNA, the CDR3 is TGTGCCAGCAGCTTGCGTGGAAGTTTAGATCAGCCCCAGCATTTT. Its translation: CASSLRGSLDQPQHF.

This clonotype appeared a few times. As DNA, the CDR3 is TGTGCCTGGACTAACCAGGGGGCGGGCACTGAAGCTTTCTTT. Translated: CAWTNQGAGTEAFF. The J gene is TRBJ1-1, the V gene TRBV30; TRBD1 aligns across 8 bases. Germline CDR1 and CDR2: GTSNPN and SVGIG (reference sequence). The V and J ends lost 4 bases and 4 bases, in that order; junction bases with no gene match: 8. This CDR3 has 14 amino acids.

This clonotype was observed many times. The chain links TRBV14 to TRBJ2-7; unclear D gene. V was cut by 4 bases and J by 2 bases, with 12 bases left in between. Germline V gene lookup returns CDR1 SGHDN and CDR2 FVKESK. The CDR3 is made up of 14 amino acids. This CDR3 reads CASSPRSQPYEQYF. The CDR3 DNA sequence: TGTGCCAGCAGCCCCCGCAGCCAACCCTACGAGCAGTACTTC.

This clonotype was seen ten or more times. This chain connects TRBV6-1 to TRBJ1-4; 9 nucleotides align to TRBD1. The junction had 17 bases not matched to a gene; V was cut back by 5 bases and J by 7 bases. This CDR3 has 18 residues. CDR1 and CDR2 (germline): MNHNS, SASEGT. CDR3 sequence reads: CASSKNGEKQGAAEKLFF. DNA for the CDR3: TGTGCCAGCAGTAAGAACGGAGAAAAACAGGGGGCGGCTGAAAAACTGTTTTTT.

This clonotype was counted at least ten times. Relative to the germline gene, one junction end is altered; a read error may explain this. The chain is built from TRBV6-1 and TRBJ1-5; 9 nucleotides agree with TRBD1. The CDR3 length is 15 residues. The germline CDR1 and CDR2 sequences are MNHNS and SASEGT. DNA of the CDR3: TGTGCCAGCAATGAACAGGGGGCGAGCAATCAGCCCCAGCATTTT. It yields the protein CASNEQGASNQPQHF.

This clonotype has more than one count but fewer than ten. The rearrangement uses TRBV7-9 and TRBJ2-5; TRBD2 is a possible D gene (6 bases). The CDR3 spans 15 residues. Germline CDR1 and CDR2: SEHNR and FQNEAQ (reference sequence). Trimming shortened V by 5 bases and J by 4 bases, and 17 bases separated the two germline ends. The CDR3: CASSPGSLGGETQYF. The CDR3 DNA follows: TGTGCCAGCAGCCCCGGGTCTCTGGGGGGAGAGACCCAGTACTTC.

This clonotype has a count of ten or more. The chain joins TRBV3-1 to TRBJ2-3; TRBD2 matches 11 bases. Looked up from germline, CDR1 is LGHDT and CDR2 is YNNKEL (reference sequence). The CDR3 covers 17 residues. V trimming: 1 base; J trimming: 3 bases; junction bases outside the gene matches: 6. The CDR3 DNA follows: TGTGCCAGCAGCCAAGTCTCCCTAGCGGGGGGAACAGATACGCAGTATTTT. It codes for CASSQVSLAGGTDTQYF.

This clonotype was recorded at least ten times. CDR3 residues: CASSSIAGGPSDTQYF. The CDR3 DNA sequence: TGTGCCAGCAGCTCCATAGCGGGGGGGCCTTCAGATACGCAGTATTTT. The chain joins TRBV12-3 or TRBV12-4 to TRBJ2-3, with 11 bases identical to TRBD2. The CDR3 sequence is 16 residues long. Germline trimming cut 6 bases from V and 4 bases from J; bases unmatched to any gene: 9.

This clonotype was recorded at least ten times. DNA of the CDR3: TGCGCCAGCAGCCAAGAGACCTATCCCTACGAGCAGTACTTC. As protein: CASSQETYPYEQYF. V gene TRBV4-1 combines with J gene TRBJ2-7; D is undetermined. This CDR3 spans 14 amino acids. The germline V gene encodes CDR1 MGHRA and CDR2 YSYEKL. V was shortened by 0 bases and J by 2 bases, with 8 bases between the two germline ends.

This clonotype was counted between two and nine times. The chain combines TRBV7-9 with TRBJ1-1; a possible D gene is TRBD1 (5 bases). Trimming cost V 5 bases and J 3 bases, with 13 bases left between them. There are 14 residues in the CDR3. CDR1 is SEHNR, CDR2 FQNEAQ, per germline (reference sequence). For the CDR3, the DNA is TGTGCCAGCAGCCCGGGGGTGGGATACACTGAAGCTTTCTTT. The encoded protein is CASSPGVGYTEAFF.

Concerning this clonotype: It may be a read error: a sequence one base away is much more abundant. This chain links TRBV6-1 with TRBJ1-5; weak D call: TRBD1 (6 bases). Germline lookup yields CDR1 MNHNS and CDR2 SASEGT. The length of the CDR3 is 15 residues. The CDR3 DNA follows: TGTGTCAGCACCCGGACAGAATATAGCAATCAGCCCCAGCATTTT. This translates into CVSTRTEYSNQPQHF.

This clonotype was seen at least ten times. The rearrangement joins TRBV11-2 to TRBJ2-1, with D maybe TRBD1 (6 bases). The V gene lost 3 bases and the J gene lost 2 bases, with 17 bases spanning the gap. In germline, CDR1 is SGHAT, CDR2 FQNNGV. The CDR3 has 17 residues. The CDR3 coding sequence is TGTGCCAGCAGCTTTGCCGGGACAACAGTTCCCTACAATGAGCAGTTCTTC. Its translation: CASSFAGTTVPYNEQFF.

This clonotype was recorded many times. This chain connects TRBV7-3 to TRBJ2-3; maybe TRBD2 (5 bases). CDR1 and CDR2 (germline): SGHTA, FQGTGA. Trimming pared 4 bases from V and 0 bases from J, leaving 17 bases between. The CDR3 consists of 17 residues. The CDR3, as DNA: TGTGCCAGCAGCTCTACACCGAGGACTGGTAGCACAGATACGCAGTATTTT. The encoded protein is CASSSTPRTGSTDTQYF.

This chain connects TRBV28 to TRBJ2-7; perhaps TRBD2 as D (6 bases). The CDR3 runs 14 residues. V lost 5 bases to trimming and J lost 0 bases, with 11 bases between them. CDR1 is MDHEN and CDR2 is SYDVKM in the germline V gene. DNA of the CDR3: TGTGCCAGCAGTGGGACTGTCAGCTCCTACGAGCAGTACTTC. It is translated as CASSGTVSSYEQYF.

This clonotype was seen more than once but under ten times. The V call is TRBV29-1, the J call TRBJ1-2, with 7 bases aligning to TRBD1. CDR3 length: 15 residues. The V segment lost 7 bases and the J segment 1 base; nucleotides outside the gene matches: 12. The germline V gene has CDR1 SQVTM and CDR2 ANQGSEA. The CDR3: CSGVQGGLGNYGYTF. The CDR3 coding sequence is TGCAGCGGAGTTCAGGGGGGGCTTGGTAACTATGGCTACACCTTC.